This entry is about one T cell receptor (beta chain). The target of this receptor is not known. Possible read error: a much larger clone is one base away. Every donor was a healthy Caucasian. Three pairs of female monozygotic twins, all aged about 18 to 29 years, made up the twin cohort. RNA for TCR libraries was isolated from peripheral blood mononuclear cells. The entry originates in a study of identical twins (TCRdb year 2016). For the wider study: TCR alpha and beta repertoires from monozygotic twins, unrelated adults of various ages and cord blood were deep-sequenced to test whether fetal clonotypes persist. To rule out contamination, the twin experiments were replicated at different times with different library preparation protocols.

Study-level results and caveats: Out-of-frame TCR alpha sharing in monozygotic twins was systematically underestimated by recombination models, whereas sharing between unrelated individuals was in agreement with the recombination models. Compared with coincidental sharing between unrelated individuals, out-of-frame TCR alpha sequences shared between twins had an excess of sequences with low generation probability. Fewer insertions were carried by abundant cord blood beta clonotypes, a similar but weaker trend appeared in young adult naive repertoires, and no such trend appeared in memory repertoires. In beta out-of-frame sequences, excess twin sharing was weaker, because having fewer shared sequences lowered the signal-to-noise ratio. Conclusions relied on cross-sectional statistical analysis, since the same donors could not be followed over many years. Invariant T cells such as MAIT and iNKT could partly confound zero-insertion analyses, though diverse VJ usage argued against this for most clonotypes.

CDR1 and CDR2, looked up from the germline V gene, are ENHRY and SYGVKD. The CDR3 runs 15 residues from the cysteine to the phenylalanine. The CDR3 DNA has 45 bases and is translated from base 1. Library creation used 5' RACE. Sequencing took place on an Illumina HiSeq 2000. A universal primer binding site was added through template switching, and the final cDNA carried a unique molecular identifier so that TCR cDNA molecules could be counted accurately. Specific primers in the conserved constant-segment region were used to synthesize first-strand cDNA for TCR alpha and beta chains. Each cDNA library was double barcoded, with a SMART-Mk sample barcode plus Illumina barcodes, to control for contamination. TruSeq adapter sequences, together with Illumina sample barcodes, were added in two successive PCR steps. TCR alpha and beta cDNA libraries were sequenced on the Illumina HiSeq platform with custom primers. Per the source publication's procedure: Raw reads were processed with MiGEC to extract unique molecular identifiers, and MiXCR was used to determine CDR3 positions. For each individual, recombination models were inferred using an EM algorithm with the repgenHMM and IGoR tools. Shared clonotypes were analyzed with the tcR package in R, and sharing was normalized by the product of cloneset sizes. To study raw recombination free of thymic and clonal selection effects, out-of-frame nonproductive sequences were analyzed. Through fastp at Q25 and MiXCR, TCRdb rebuilt clones from the public reads, retaining in-frame beta chains. Under each unique CDR3 protein, matching rows form one entry showing the most common genes and DNA. TCRdb's processing, not the study's, gives the V and J calls here. This sample has 570,000 or so distinct CDR3 sequences in its table, and just under 10% of those were observed once. The top ten clonotypes cover roughly 3% of the sample.

The same specimen was also included in a second study, on yellow fever vaccine responses in identical twins. As described in the second report: According to the authors, the vaccine-induced T cell response in identical twins seemed to be partly convergent and partly specific to each individual. In identical twins, the study followed T cell clones that responded to the vaccine with precision.

The receptor comes from a woman under 30 in good health. The chain is encoded by TRBV10-3 joined to TRBJ2-7; the junction holds 11 bases that match TRBD2. Specimen: PBMCs. The CDR3 is CAISGLAGSSYERYF. Here is the DNA: TGTGCCATCAGTGGACTAGCGGGGAGCTCCTACGAGCGGTACTTC.